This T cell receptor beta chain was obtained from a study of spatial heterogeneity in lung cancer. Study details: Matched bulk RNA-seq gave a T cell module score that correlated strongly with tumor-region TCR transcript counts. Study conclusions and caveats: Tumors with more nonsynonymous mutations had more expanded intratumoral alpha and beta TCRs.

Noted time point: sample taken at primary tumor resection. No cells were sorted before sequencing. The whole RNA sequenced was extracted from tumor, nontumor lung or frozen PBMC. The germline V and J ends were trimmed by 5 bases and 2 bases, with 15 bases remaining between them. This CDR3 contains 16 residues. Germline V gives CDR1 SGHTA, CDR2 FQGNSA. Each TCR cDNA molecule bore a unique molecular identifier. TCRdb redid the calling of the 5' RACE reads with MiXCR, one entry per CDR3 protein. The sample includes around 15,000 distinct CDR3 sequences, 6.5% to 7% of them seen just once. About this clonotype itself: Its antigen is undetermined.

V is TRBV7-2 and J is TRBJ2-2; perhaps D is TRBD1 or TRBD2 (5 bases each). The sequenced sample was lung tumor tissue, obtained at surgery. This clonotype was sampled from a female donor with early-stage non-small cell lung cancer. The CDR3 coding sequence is TGTGCCAGCAGCCCGATGGGGGTGCCTAACACCGGGGAGCTGTTTTTT. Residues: CASSPMGVPNTGELFF.